These T cell receptor beta chains were read from a single sample in a study of T cell repertoires in cytomegalovirus infection. No antigen is known for these receptors. TCRdb reanalysed the reads using MiXCR and keeps one entry per CDR3 protein. The sample lists approximately 1,000,000 distinct CDR3 sequences, about a third seen once, with over 12% in the top ten. Specimen: cultured CD8+ T cells from PBMCs, collected from culture after CMV antigen stimulation. The receptors derive from a human donor in good health (CMV status not recorded). Some clones in this sample may be carry-over from other donors' samples. CDR3s include the opening cysteine and the closing phenylalanine or tryptophan. Each record gives: clone size, V gene, D gene, J gene, CDR3 DNA, CDR3 protein. The D gene is left open where the match is weak. Only part of the rows carry a size: once, few, many, or a class if the clone is expanded.

NA	TRBV29-1	TRBD1	TRBJ1-2	TGCAGCGTTTTGACAGGGGGCTATGGCTACACCTTC	CSVLTGGYGYTF
many	TRBV2	NA	TRBJ1-1	TGTGCCAGCGATAGGCGGGGGGGAACAGCTTTCTTT	CASDRRGGTAFF
NA	TRBV6-1	TRBD1	TRBJ2-3	TGTGCCAGCAGACGAATTCGACAGGGGGCAGATACGCAGTATTTT	CASRRIRQGADTQYF
NA	TRBV5-7	NA	TRBJ1-1	TGTGCCAGCAGCCCCAACGGCAGGCGGAACACTGAAGCTTTCTTT	CASSPNGRRNTEAFF
medium-sized	TRBV28	NA	TRBJ1-2	TGTGCCAGCACCCATTGGGAGGGCAACTATGGCTACACCTTC	CASTHWEGNYGYTF
few	TRBV20-1	NA	TRBJ1-2	TGCAGTGCTAGAGTACCCCAACTTCTCTATGGCTACACCTTC	CSARVPQLLYGYTF
many	TRBV7-8	TRBD1	TRBJ2-2	TGTGCCAGCAGCCTATCTCGGACAGGGCGAAGAGCGAACACCGGGGAGCTGTTTTTT	CASSLSRTGRRANTGELFF
NA	TRBV27	TRBD2	TRBJ2-1	TGTGCCAGCAGTTCCCGGGGGGATGATGAGCAGTTCTTC	CASSSRGDDEQFF
NA	TRBV7-4	NA	TRBJ1-4	TGTGCCAGCAGCCCGGAGGAGACTGATGAAAAACTGTTTTTT	CASSPEETDEKLFF
NA	TRBV15	NA	TRBJ2-3	TGTACCACCAGCAGAGCAAAAACAGGAGTCCGAGATACGCAGTATTTT	CTTSRAKTGVRDTQYF
many	TRBV7-6	NA	TRBJ1-1	TGTGCCAGCAGCTTAATCGGGGCGAGCACTGAAGCTTTCTTT	CASSLIGASTEAFF
many	TRBV12-3/TRBV12-4	NA	TRBJ2-3	TGTGCCAGCAGTCCCCCTATAACAGATACGCAGTATTTT	CASSPPITDTQYF
many	TRBV27	NA	TRBJ2-1	TGTGCCAGCAGGCAGCTCAGCTCCTACAATGAGCAGTTCTTC	CASRQLSSYNEQFF
NA	TRBV4-1	NA	TRBJ2-1	TGCGCCAGCAGCCTTGCAAGTGACGGAAATGAGCAGTTCTTC	CASSLASDGNEQFF
NA	TRBV4-2	TRBD2	TRBJ2-7	TGTGCCAGCAGCCAAGAAGTCTCTAGCGGCTACGAGCAGTACTTC	CASSQEVSSGYEQYF
NA	TRBV27	TRBD2	TRBJ2-5	TGTGCCAGCAGTTTATCGAGAGTAGCGGGGGTCCAAGAGACCCAGTACTTC	CASSLSRVAGVQETQYF